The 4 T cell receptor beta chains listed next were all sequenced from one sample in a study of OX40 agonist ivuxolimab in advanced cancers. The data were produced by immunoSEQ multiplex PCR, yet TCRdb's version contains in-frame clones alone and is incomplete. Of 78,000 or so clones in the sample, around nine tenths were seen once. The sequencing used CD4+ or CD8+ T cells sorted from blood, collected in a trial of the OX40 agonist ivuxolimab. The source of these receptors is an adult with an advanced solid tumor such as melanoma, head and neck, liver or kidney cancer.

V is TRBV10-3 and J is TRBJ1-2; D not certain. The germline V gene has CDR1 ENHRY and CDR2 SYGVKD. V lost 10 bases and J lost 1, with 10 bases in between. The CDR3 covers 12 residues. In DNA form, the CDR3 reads TGTGCCACCGCGGAAGTTAACTATGGCTACACCTTC. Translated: CATAEVNYGYTF.

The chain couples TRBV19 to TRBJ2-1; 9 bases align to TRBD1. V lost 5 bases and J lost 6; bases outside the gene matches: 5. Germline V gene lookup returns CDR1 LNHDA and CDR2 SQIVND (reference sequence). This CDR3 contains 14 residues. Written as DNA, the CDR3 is TGTGCCAGTAGTCATGGGACAGGGTCCAATGAGCAGTTCTTC. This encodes CASSHGTGSNEQFF.

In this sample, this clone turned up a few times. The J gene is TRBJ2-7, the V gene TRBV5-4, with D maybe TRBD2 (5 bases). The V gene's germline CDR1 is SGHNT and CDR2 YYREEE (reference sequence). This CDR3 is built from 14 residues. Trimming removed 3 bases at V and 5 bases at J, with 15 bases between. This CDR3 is CASSSGITADEQYF. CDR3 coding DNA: TGTGCCAGCAGCTCCGGGATAACTGCCGACGAGCAGTACTTC. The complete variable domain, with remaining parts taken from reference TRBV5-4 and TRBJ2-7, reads ETGVTQSPTHLIKTRGQQVTLRCSSQSGHNTVSWYQQALGQGPQFIFQYYREEENGRGNFPPRFSGLQFPNYSSELNVNALELDDSALYLCASSSGITADEQYFGPGTRLTVT.

CDR3 protein: CASSPEALQGWSFF. CDR3 bases: TGTGCCAGCAGCCCCGAAGCCCTGCAGGGATGGTCTTTCTTT. The rearrangement joins TRBV7-9 to TRBJ1-1; D perhaps matches TRBD1 (5 bases). CDR1 and CDR2 (germline): SEHNR, FQNEAQ (reference sequence). V was pared by 5 bases and J by 12 bases, with 22 bases between. The CDR3 has 14 residues.